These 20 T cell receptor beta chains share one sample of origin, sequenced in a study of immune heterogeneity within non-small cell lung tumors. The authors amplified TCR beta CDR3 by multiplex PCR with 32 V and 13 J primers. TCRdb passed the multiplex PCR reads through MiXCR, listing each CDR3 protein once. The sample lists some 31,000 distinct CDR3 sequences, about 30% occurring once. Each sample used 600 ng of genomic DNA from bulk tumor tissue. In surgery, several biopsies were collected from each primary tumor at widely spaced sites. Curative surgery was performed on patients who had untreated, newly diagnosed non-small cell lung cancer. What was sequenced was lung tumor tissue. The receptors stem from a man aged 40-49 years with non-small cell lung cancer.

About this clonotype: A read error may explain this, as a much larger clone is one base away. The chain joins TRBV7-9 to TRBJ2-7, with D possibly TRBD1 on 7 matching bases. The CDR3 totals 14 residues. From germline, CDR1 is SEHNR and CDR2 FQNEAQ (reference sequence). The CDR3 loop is CVSSLAEGAYEQYF. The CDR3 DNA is TGTGTCAGCAGCTTAGCGGAGGGGGCTTACGAGCAGTACTTC.

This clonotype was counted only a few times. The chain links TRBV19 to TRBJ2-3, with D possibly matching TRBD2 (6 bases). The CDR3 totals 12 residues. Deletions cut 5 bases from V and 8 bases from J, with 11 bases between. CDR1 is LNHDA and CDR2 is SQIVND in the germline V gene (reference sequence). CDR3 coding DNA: TGTGCCAGTAGTCCAGCGGGCGTTACGCAGTATTTT. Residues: CASSPAGVTQYF.

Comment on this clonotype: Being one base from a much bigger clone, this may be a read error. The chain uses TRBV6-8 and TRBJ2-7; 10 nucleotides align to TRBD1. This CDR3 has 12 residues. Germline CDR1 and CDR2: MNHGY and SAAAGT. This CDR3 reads CARGTGDYEQYF. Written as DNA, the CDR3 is TGCGCCAGAGGGACAGGGGACTACGAGCAGTACTTC.

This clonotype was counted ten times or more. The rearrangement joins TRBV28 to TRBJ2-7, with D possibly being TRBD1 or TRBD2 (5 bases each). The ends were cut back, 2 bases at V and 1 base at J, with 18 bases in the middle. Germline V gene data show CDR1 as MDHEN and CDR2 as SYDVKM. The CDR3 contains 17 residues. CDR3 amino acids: CASSLRGEARYSYEQYF. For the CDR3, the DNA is TGTGCCAGCAGTTTAAGGGGAGAGGCCCGGTATTCCTACGAGCAGTACTTC.

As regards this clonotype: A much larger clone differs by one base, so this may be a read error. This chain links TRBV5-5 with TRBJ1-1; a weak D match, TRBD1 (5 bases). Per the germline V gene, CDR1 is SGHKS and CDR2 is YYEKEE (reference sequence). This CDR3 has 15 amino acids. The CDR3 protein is CGSSYISPGSTEAFF. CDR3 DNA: TGTGGCAGCAGCTATATTTCCCCAGGGAGCACTGAAGCTTTCTTT.

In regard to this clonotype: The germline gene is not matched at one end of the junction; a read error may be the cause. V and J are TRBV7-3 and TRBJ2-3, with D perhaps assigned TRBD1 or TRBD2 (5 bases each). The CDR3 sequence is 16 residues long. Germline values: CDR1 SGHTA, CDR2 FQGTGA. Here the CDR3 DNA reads TGTCCCAGCAGCTCAAGTGGGGGTTTTGGCACAGATACGCAGTATTTT. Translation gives CPSSSSGGFGTDTQYF.

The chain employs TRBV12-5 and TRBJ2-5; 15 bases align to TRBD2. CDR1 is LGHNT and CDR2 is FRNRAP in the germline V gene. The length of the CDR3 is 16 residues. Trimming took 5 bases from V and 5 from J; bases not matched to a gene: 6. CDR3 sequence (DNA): TGTGCTAGTGGTCCGGGGACTAGCGGGAGGTTTGAGACCCAGTACTTC. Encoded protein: CASGPGTSGRFETQYF. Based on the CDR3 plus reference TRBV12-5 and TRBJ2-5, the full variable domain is DARVTQTPRHKVTEMGQEVTMRCQPILGHNTVFWYRQTMMQGLELLAYFRNRAPLDDSGMPKDRFSAEMPDATLATLKIQPSEPRDSAVYFCASGPGTSGRFETQYFGPGTRLLVL.

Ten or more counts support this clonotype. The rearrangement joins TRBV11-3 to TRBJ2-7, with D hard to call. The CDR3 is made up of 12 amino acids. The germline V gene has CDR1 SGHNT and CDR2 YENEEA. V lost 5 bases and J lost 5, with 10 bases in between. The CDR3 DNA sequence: TGTGCCAGCAGCCCCCGAGGCCACGAGCAGTACTTC. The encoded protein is CASSPRGHEQYF.

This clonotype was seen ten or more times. CDR3 in DNA: TGCAGTGCTAGATTAGGGGGGAGGCACACCGGGGAGCTGTTTTTT. Protein sequence: CSARLGGRHTGELFF. V and J are TRBV20-1 and TRBJ2-2, with D perhaps being TRBD1 or TRBD2 (6 bases each). The ends were cut back, 2 bases at V and 3 bases at J, with 13 bases in the middle. Germline-derived CDR1 and CDR2 are DFQATT and SNEGSKA (reference sequence). CDR3 length equals 15 residues.

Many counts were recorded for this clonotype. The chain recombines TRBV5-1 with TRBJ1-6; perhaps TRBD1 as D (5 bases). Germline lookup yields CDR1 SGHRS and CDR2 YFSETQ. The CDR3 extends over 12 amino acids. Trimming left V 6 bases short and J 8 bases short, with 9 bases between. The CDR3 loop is CASKLGDSPLHF. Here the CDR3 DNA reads TGCGCCAGCAAATTGGGGGATTCACCCCTCCACTTT.

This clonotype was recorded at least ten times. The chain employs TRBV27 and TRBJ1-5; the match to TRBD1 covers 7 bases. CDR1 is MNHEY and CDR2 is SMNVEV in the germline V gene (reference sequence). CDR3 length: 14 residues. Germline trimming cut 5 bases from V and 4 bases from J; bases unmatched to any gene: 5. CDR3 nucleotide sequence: TGTGCCAGCAGTCGGGACAGAACTAATCAGCCCCAGCATTTT. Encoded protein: CASSRDRTNQPQHF.

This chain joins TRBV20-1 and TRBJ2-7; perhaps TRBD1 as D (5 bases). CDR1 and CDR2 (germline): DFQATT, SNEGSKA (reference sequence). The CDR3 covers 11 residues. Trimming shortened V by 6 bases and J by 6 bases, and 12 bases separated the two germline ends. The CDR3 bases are TGCAGTGCAAAGGACAACTGCGAGCAGTACTTC. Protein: CSAKDNCEQYF.

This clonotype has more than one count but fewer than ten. In nucleotides, the CDR3 is TGTGCCAGCAGCTCTTACTTACTAGCGGGAGAGTTTAATACGCAGTATTTT. It specifies CASSSYLLAGEFNTQYF. The V gene is TRBV11-2, the J gene TRBJ2-3; TRBD2 agrees at 11 bases. J was trimmed by 7 bases and V by 4 bases; bases with no gene match: 13. The CDR3 contains 17 residues. The germline gives CDR1 SGHAT, CDR2 FQNNGV.

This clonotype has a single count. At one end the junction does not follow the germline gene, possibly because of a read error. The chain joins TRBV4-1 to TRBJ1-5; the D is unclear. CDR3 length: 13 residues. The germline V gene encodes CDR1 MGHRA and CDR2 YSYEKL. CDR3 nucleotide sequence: TGCGCCATCAGCCAAGAAGATATGCAGCCCCAGCATTTT. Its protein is CAISQEDMQPQHF.

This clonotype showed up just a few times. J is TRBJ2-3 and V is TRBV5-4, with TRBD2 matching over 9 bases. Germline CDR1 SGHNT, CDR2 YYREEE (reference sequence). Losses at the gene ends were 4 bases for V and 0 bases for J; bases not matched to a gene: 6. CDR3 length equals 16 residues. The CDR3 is CASSIGLARSTDTQYF. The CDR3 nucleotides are TGTGCCAGCAGCATCGGACTAGCGAGGAGCACAGATACGCAGTATTTT.

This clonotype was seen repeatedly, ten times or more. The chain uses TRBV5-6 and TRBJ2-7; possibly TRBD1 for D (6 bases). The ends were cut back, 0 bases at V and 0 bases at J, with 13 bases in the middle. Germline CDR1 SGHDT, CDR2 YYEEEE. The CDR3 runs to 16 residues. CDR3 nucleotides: TGTGCCAGCAGCTTGGCCCCCGGACAGATCTCCTACGAGCAGTACTTC. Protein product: CASSLAPGQISYEQYF. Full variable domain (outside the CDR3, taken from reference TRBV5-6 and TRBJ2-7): DAGVTQSPTHLIKTRGQQVTLRCSPKSGHDTVSWYQQALGQGPQFIFQYYEEEERQRGNFPDRFSGHQFPNYSSELNVNALLLGDSALYLCASSLAPGQISYEQYFGPGTRLTVT.

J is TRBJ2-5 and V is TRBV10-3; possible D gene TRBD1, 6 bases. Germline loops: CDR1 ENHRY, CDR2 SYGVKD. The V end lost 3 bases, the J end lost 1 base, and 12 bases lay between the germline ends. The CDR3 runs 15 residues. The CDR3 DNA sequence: TGTGCCATCAGTGACTCGGGACATCCCCAAGAGACCCAGTACTTC. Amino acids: CAISDSGHPQETQYF.

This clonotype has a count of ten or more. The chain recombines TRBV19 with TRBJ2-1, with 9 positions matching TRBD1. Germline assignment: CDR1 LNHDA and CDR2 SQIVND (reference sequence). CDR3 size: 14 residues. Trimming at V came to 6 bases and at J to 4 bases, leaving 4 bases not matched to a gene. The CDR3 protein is CASSIDRGYNEQFF. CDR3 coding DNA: TGTGCCAGTAGCATTGACAGGGGGTACAATGAGCAGTTCTTC.

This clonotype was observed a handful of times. The CDR3 here is CASSVDLSGDQPQHF. The CDR3, as DNA: TGTGCCAGCAGCGTAGACCTCTCAGGGGATCAGCCCCAGCATTTT. This chain uses TRBV9 with TRBJ1-5; the D gene is possibly TRBD1 (6 bases). The V end lost 0 bases, the J end lost 5 bases, and 12 bases lay between the germline ends. CDR3 size: 15 residues. The germline CDR1 and CDR2 sequences are SGDLS and YYNGEE.

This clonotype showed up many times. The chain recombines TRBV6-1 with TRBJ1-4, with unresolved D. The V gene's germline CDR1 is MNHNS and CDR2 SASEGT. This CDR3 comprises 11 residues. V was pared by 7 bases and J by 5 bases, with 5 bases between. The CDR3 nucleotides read TGTGCCAGCACCGAAAATGAAAAACTGTTTTTT. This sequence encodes CASTENEKLFF.